One T cell receptor beta chain is described in this entry. CDR1 and CDR2 from the germline V gene are MNHEY and SVGAGI. This CDR3 is 14 amino acids long. V dropped 6 bases and J dropped 2; count of bases not matched to a gene: 4. Peripheral blood genomic DNA, not sorted cells or RNA, was the template. These data originate in a study of T cell repertoires in aging, cancer and after chemotherapy. Multiplex touch-down PCR with TRB-A/B primers amplified rearranged V-D-J TRB sequences. TCRdb reprocessed the multiplex PCR reads via MiXCR and lists one record per CDR3 protein. The profile shows 4,000 to 5,500 distinct CDR3 sequences, 25% to 30% of them singletons.

This clonotype was obtained from a human donor with a solid tumor. This chain connects TRBV6-5 to TRBJ1-1; 9 bases fit TRBD1. Sequenced: blood. As DNA, the CDR3 is TGTGCCAGCAGCTGGGACAGGGCCAACACTGAAGCTTTCTTT. It encodes CASSWDRANTEAFF.